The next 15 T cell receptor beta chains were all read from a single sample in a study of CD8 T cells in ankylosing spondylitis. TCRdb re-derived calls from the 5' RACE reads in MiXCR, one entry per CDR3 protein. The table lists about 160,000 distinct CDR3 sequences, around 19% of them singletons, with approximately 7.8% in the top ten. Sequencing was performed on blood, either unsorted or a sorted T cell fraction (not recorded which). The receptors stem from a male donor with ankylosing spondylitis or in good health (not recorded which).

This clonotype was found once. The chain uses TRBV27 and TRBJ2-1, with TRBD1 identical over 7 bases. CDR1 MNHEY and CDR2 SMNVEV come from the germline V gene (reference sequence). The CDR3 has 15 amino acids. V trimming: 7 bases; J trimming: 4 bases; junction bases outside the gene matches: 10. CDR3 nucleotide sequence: TGTGCCAGCAATGCCGGGACAGAACCATACAATGAGCAGTTCTTC. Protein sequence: CASNAGTEPYNEQFF.

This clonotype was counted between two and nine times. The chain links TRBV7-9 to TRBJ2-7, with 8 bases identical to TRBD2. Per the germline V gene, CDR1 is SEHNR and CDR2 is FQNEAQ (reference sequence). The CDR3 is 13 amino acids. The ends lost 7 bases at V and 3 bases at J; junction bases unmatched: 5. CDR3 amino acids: CASTKSGSYEQYF. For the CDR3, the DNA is TGTGCCAGCACCAAAAGCGGGAGCTACGAGCAGTACTTC.

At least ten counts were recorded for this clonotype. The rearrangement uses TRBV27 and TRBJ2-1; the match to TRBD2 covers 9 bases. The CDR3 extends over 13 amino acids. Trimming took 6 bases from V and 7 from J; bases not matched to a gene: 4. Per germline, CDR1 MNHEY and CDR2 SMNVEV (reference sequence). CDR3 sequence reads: CASSGLAGNEQFF. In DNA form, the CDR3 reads TGTGCCAGCAGCGGTCTAGCGGGGAATGAGCAGTTCTTC.

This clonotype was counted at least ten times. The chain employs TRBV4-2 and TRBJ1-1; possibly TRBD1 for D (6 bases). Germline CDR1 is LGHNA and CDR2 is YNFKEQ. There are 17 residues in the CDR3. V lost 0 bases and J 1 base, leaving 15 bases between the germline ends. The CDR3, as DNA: TGTGCCAGCAGCCAAGACCTCCATGGGGGCCCGAACACTGAAGCTTTCTTT. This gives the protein CASSQDLHGGPNTEAFF.

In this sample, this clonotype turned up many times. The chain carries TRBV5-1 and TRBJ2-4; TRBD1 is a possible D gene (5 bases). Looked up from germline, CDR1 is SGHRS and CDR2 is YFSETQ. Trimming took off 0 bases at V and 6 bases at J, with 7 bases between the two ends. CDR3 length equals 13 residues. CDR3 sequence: CASSLGQGNIQYF. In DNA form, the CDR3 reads TGCGCCAGCAGCTTGGGGCAGGGAAACATTCAGTACTTC.

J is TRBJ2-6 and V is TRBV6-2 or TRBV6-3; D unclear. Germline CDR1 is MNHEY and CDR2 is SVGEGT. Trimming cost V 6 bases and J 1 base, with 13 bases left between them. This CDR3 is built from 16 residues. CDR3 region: CASRPFSVSGANVLTF. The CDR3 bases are TGTGCCAGCAGACCCTTCTCAGTTTCTGGGGCCAACGTCCTGACTTTC.

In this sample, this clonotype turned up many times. The CDR3 sequence: CATSDSGTGWTEAFF. The CDR3 DNA sequence: TGTGCCACCAGTGATTCAGGGACAGGGTGGACTGAAGCTTTCTTT. The chain is built from TRBV24-1 and TRBJ1-1; 9 bases agree with TRBD1. This CDR3 spans 15 amino acids. Germline-derived CDR1 and CDR2 are KGHDR and SFDVKD. V trimming: 2 bases; J trimming: 5 bases; junction bases outside the gene matches: 5.

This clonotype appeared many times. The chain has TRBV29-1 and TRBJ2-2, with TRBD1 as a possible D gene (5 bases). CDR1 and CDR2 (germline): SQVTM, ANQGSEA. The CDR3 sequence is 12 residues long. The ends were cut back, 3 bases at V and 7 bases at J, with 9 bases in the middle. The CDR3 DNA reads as TGCAGCGTTGACCAGGGTGGCGGGGAGCTGTTTTTT. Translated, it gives CSVDQGGGELFF.

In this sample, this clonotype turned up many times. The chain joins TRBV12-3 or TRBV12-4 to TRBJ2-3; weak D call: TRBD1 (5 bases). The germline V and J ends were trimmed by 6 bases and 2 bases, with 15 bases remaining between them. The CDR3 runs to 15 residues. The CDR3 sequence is CASSRDSLNTDTQYF. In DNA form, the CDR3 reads TGTGCCAGCAGCCGCGACAGCCTGAACACAGATACGCAGTATTTT.

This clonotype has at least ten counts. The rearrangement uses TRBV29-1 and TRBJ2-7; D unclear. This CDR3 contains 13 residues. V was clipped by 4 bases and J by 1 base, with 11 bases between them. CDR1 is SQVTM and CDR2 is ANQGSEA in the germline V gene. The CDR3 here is CSVVVELSYEQYF. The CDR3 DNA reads TGCAGCGTTGTAGTAGAGCTATCCTACGAGCAGTACTTC.

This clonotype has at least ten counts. The CDR3 region is CATRLSDTQYF. DNA of the CDR3: TGTGCCACCCGTCTGTCGGATACGCAGTATTTT. The V call is TRBV10-3, the J call TRBJ2-3; D is unresolved. Germline lookup yields CDR1 ENHRY and CDR2 SYGVKD. V lost 10 bases and J lost 6, with 11 bases in between. The CDR3 extends over 11 amino acids.

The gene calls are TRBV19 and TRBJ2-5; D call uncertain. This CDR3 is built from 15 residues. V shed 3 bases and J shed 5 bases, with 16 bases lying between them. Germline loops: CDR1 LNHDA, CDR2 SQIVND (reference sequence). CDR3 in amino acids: CASSIMASIGETQYF. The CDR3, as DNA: TGTGCCAGTAGTATCATGGCCAGTATAGGGGAGACCCAGTACTTC.

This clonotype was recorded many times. CDR3 nucleotide sequence: TGTGCCAGCAGCTTAGAAGGGGCGGGAACTGCCTGGGGCACAGATACGCAGTATTTT. This sequence encodes CASSLEGAGTAWGTDTQYF. This chain connects TRBV11-2 to TRBJ2-3; TRBD2 is a possible D gene (6 bases). This CDR3 has 19 amino acids. Germline V lookup: CDR1 SGHAT, CDR2 FQNNGV. V was clipped by 0 bases and J by 1 base, with 20 bases between them.

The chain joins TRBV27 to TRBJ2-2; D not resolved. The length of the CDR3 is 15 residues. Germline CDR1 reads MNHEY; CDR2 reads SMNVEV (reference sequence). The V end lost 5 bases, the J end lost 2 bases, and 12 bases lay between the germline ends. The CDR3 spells CASSPIGGNTGELFF. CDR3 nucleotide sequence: TGTGCCAGCAGTCCCATTGGCGGAAACACCGGGGAGCTGTTTTTT.

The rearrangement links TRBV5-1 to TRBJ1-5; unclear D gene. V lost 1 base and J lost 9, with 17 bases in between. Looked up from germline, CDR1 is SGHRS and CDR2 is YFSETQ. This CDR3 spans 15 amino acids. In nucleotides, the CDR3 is TGCGCCAGCAGCTTGAGACGGGGAGGGTCTCTGCCCCAGCATTTT. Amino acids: CASSLRRGGSLPQHF.